This TCR beta chain derives from a study of T-cell reconstitution after alpha-beta-depleted transplantation in children. Note on this clonotype: As yet, its antigen is unknown.

Study-level results: After transplant, at about two months, alpha-beta T cells were reportedly derived from several hundred expanded graft clones. Recipient T cells and thymic progenitors that survived gave rise to the high TCRbeta diversity observed at day 60 in some patients.

CDR3 size: 14 residues. V lost 0 bases to trimming and J lost 7 bases, with 10 bases between them. In germline, CDR1 is MNHEY, CDR2 SVGAGI. A TCRbeta library incorporating unique molecular identifiers was prepared. TCRdb analysed the PCR reads with MiXCR anew, one entry per CDR3 protein. The sample consists of roughly 420,000 distinct CDR3 sequences, about a sixth of them appearing once. Sequences were derived from PBMCs, mostly from graft donor cells, sampled 360 days after TCRalphabeta/CD19-depleted stem cell transplant. This receptor was obtained from a boy less than two years old who had a stem cell transplant for Wiskott-Aldrich syndrome, so the T cells may come from the graft donor. The chain uses TRBV6-5 and TRBJ2-1; unclear D gene. The CDR3 here is CASSYSPRTNEQFF. CDR3 nucleotides: TGTGCCAGCAGTTACTCTCCGCGGACGAATGAGCAGTTCTTC.